This T cell receptor beta chain was captured by sequencing in a study of blood T cell repertoires in COVID-19. Per the germline V gene, CDR1 is LGHDT and CDR2 is YNNKEL (reference sequence). V was trimmed by 0 bases and J by 0 bases, leaving 14 bases between them. This CDR3 comprises 17 residues. TCRdb's copy holds only in-frame clones and misses some; the assay was immunoSEQ multiplex PCR. Here the sample spans 90,000 to 120,000 clones, around 87% being singletons. This receptor was identified in a woman over 75 with acute or convalescent COVID-19. Sequences were obtained from peripheral blood. This chain connects TRBV3-1 (or the pseudogene TRBV3-2) to TRBJ1-1, with D possibly TRBD1 on 6 matching bases. The CDR3 reads CASSQERGAGLNTEAFF. CDR3 in DNA: TGTGCCAGCAGCCAAGAACGGGGGGCGGGCTTGAACACTGAAGCTTTCTTT.